What follows are 26 T cell receptor beta chains derived from one specimen sequenced in a study of blood T cell repertoires in COVID-19. Using immunoSEQ multiplex PCR, the repertoire was profiled, and TCRdb retains in-frame clones only, with some absent. Of about 23,000 clones listed, over 60% are singletons. Sequencing was performed on peripheral blood. These receptors were obtained from an elderly woman with acute or convalescent COVID-19.

In its sample, this clone is hyperexpanded. The chain has TRBV19 and TRBJ1-2; 9 nucleotides align to TRBD1. This CDR3 region has 14 residues. The ends lost 3 bases at V and 3 bases at J; junction bases unmatched: 2. Germline CDR1 is LNHDA and CDR2 is SQIVND (reference sequence). CDR3 sequence (DNA): TGTGCCAGTAGTATGGGACAGGGCTACTATGGCTACACCTTC. Its translation: CASSMGQGYYGYTF.

The chain is built from TRBV30 and TRBJ1-3, with D possibly TRBD1 on 5 matching bases. The CDR3 is 15 amino acids. CDR1 is GTSNPN and CDR2 is SVGIG in the germline V gene (reference sequence). The V end was cut by 3 bases, the J end by 3 bases, with 15 bases between. The CDR3 DNA follows: TGTGCCTGGAGGGCAGCGCGGGGGTATGGAAACACCATATATTTT. Translated: CAWRAARGYGNTIYF.

The V gene is TRBV27, the J gene TRBJ2-1, with unresolved D. Germline loops: CDR1 MNHEY, CDR2 SMNVEV (reference sequence). Trimming left V 7 bases short and J 2 bases short, with 6 bases between. This CDR3 region has 12 residues. The CDR3 DNA reads as TGTGCCAGCACAGTTCCCTACAATGAGCAGTTCTTC. Amino acids: CASTVPYNEQFF.

V usage is TRBV11-3 and J usage is TRBJ2-1; 14 nucleotides align to TRBD2. The CDR3 covers 20 residues. The V segment lost 2 bases and the J segment 0 bases; nucleotides outside the gene matches: 9. CDR1 is SGHNT, CDR2 YENEEA, per germline. CDR3 in amino acids: CASSLRSTSGGGSSYNEQFF. DNA for the CDR3: TGTGCCAGCAGCTTAAGATCGACTAGCGGGGGGGGAAGCTCCTACAATGAGCAGTTCTTC. Drawing the rest from reference TRBV11-3 and TRBJ2-1, the complete variable domain is EAGVVQSPRYKIIEKKQPVAFWCNPISGHNTLYWYLQNLGQGPELLIRYENEEAVDDSQLPKDRFSAERLKGVDSTLKIQPAELGDSAVYLCASSLRSTSGGGSSYNEQFFGPGTRLTVL.

Concerning this clone: At one of its ends the junction is not consistent with the germline gene, which may arise from a read error. V and J are TRBV12-5 and TRBJ2-1; TRBD1 might be the D (6 bases). The CDR3 has 15 residues. Looked up from germline, CDR1 is LGHNT and CDR2 is FRNRAP. DNA of the CDR3: TGTGCTAGTGCTTTGGACAGAGGGCCCTACAATGAGCAGTTCTTC. This sequence encodes CASALDRGPYNEQFF.

This clone has more than one count but fewer than ten. The CDR3 nucleotides read TGTGCCAGCAGTCAACAGGGGGATTGGGATGGCTACACCTTC. Encoded protein: CASSQQGDWDGYTF. The V call is TRBV6-5, the J call TRBJ1-2; 8 bases line up with TRBD1. The germline gives CDR1 MNHEY, CDR2 SVGAGI. This CDR3 is 14 amino acids long. After removal of 5 bases from V and 6 bases from J, the junction contained 8 bases not matched to a gene.

The genes are TRBV9 and TRBJ1-2, with D unresolved. The germline CDR1 and CDR2 sequences are SGDLS and YYNGEE. The CDR3 sequence is 13 residues long. Trimming shortened V by 0 bases and J by 6 bases, and 9 bases separated the two germline ends. The CDR3 DNA reads as TGTGCCAGCAGCGTAGGAGGGTACAATGGCTACACCTTC. It codes for CASSVGGYNGYTF. Variable domain in full (rest from reference TRBV9 and TRBJ1-2): DSGVTQTPKHLITATGQRVTLRCSPRSGDLSVYWYQQSLDQGLQFLIQYYNGEERAKGNILERFSAQQFPDLHSELNLSSLELGDSALYFCASSVGGYNGYTFGSGTRLTVV.

This chain connects TRBV6-2 or TRBV6-3 to TRBJ2-6; possible D gene TRBD1, 6 bases. From germline, CDR1 is MNHEY and CDR2 SVGEGT. The germline V and J ends were trimmed by 5 bases and 2 bases, with 10 bases remaining between them. CDR3 size: 15 residues. The CDR3 sequence is CASSLRGAGANVLTF. The CDR3 coding sequence is TGTGCCAGCAGTCTCAGGGGAGCTGGGGCCAACGTCCTGACTTTC.

Only one count was recorded for this clone. The V call is TRBV7-8, the J call TRBJ2-7; maybe TRBD1 (6 bases). The CDR3 is 14 amino acids. The germline gives CDR1 SGHVS, CDR2 FQNEAQ. Trimming stripped 1 base from V and 5 bases from J, with 12 bases between. CDR3 sequence reads: CASSLGAGVHEQYF. The CDR3 region has the DNA TGTGCCAGCAGCTTAGGGGCAGGGGTACACGAGCAGTACTTC.

The chain links TRBV7-3 to TRBJ2-3; D perhaps matches TRBD2 (7 bases). CDR3 size: 15 residues. Germline assignment: CDR1 SGHTA and CDR2 FQGTGA. V was cut by 6 bases and J by 3 bases, with 16 bases left in between. Written as DNA, the CDR3 is TGTGCCAGCAGTTCGACGGGGGGCCGGACAGATACGCAGTATTTT. This gives the protein CASSSTGGRTDTQYF.

The rearrangement uses TRBV2 and TRBJ2-1; D is undetermined. The germline V gene has CDR1 SNHLY and CDR2 FYNNEI. Trimming shortened V by 3 bases and J by 1 base, and 7 bases separated the two germline ends. CDR3 size: 14 residues. CDR3 sequence reads: CASSEERSYNEQFF. In DNA, the CDR3 is TGTGCCAGCAGTGAGGAGAGATCCTACAATGAGCAGTTCTTC.

The genes are TRBV4-2 and TRBJ1-5; D not certain. CDR1 and CDR2 (germline): LGHNA, YNFKEQ. V lost 0 bases and J 4 bases, leaving 10 bases between the germline ends. The CDR3 has 15 residues. This CDR3 is CASSQDGRENQPQHF. CDR3 nucleotides: TGTGCCAGCAGCCAAGATGGGCGGGAAAATCAGCCCCAGCATTTT.

The rearrangement uses TRBV15 and TRBJ1-1; D is perhaps TRBD1 (6 bases). The germline gives CDR1 LNHNV, CDR2 YYDKDF (reference sequence). The CDR3 is 16 amino acids. Trimming pared 2 bases from V and 5 bases from J, leaving 18 bases between. The DNA of the CDR3 is TGTGCCACCAGCAGAAAGCCGAACCCAGGGGTAACTGAAGCTTTCTTT. Translation: CATSRKPNPGVTEAFF.

The chain carries TRBV5-6 and TRBJ2-4, with 7 bases that match TRBD1. This CDR3 has 13 residues. The germline gives CDR1 SGHDT, CDR2 YYEEEE. The V gene end was trimmed by 4 bases and the J gene end by 8 bases; junction bases not matched to a gene: 6. This CDR3 reads CASSAQGDDIQYF. The CDR3 nucleotides read TGTGCCAGCAGCGCCCAGGGGGATGACATTCAGTACTTC.

The V and J genes are TRBV19 and TRBJ2-3; D possibly corresponds to TRBD2 (6 bases). CDR1 LNHDA and CDR2 SQIVND come from the germline V gene (reference sequence). CDR3 length equals 14 residues. V was shortened by 5 bases and J by 0 bases, with 9 bases between the two germline ends. In DNA form, the CDR3 reads TGTGCCAGTAGTTATACTAGCAGCACAGATACGCAGTATTTT. Amino acid sequence: CASSYTSSTDTQYF.

A word on this clone: The germline gene is not matched at one end of the junction; a read error may be the cause. V usage is TRBV10-3 and J usage is TRBJ2-1; 9 bases agree with TRBD2. This CDR3 is built from 18 residues. Germline loops: CDR1 ENHRY, CDR2 SYGVKD. The CDR3 region is CATSDPHSGSRSYNEQFF. CDR3 DNA sequence: TGTGCCACCAGTGACCCCCATAGCGGGAGTCGCTCCTACAATGAGCAGTTCTTC.

The chain employs TRBV7-8 and TRBJ1-2; D gene uncertain. V was clipped by 1 base and J by 0 bases, with 12 bases between them. This CDR3 has 16 residues. Germline V gene sequence: CDR1 SGHVS, CDR2 FQNEAQ. CDR3 sequence: CASSLVPTTANYGYTF. CDR3 DNA sequence: TGTGCCAGCAGCTTAGTACCTACCACTGCTAACTATGGCTACACCTTC.

The chain couples TRBV23-1 to TRBJ2-7; D call uncertain. TRBV23-1 is placed among ORFs of uncertain function. This CDR3 contains 15 residues. V gave up 6 bases and J gave up 5 bases, with 20 bases separating them. CDR3 sequence (DNA): TGCGCCAGCAGCCTTCACGGGTTAATTGTGGACGAGCAGTACTTC. This codes for CASSLHGLIVDEQYF.

This clone was seen a single time. The chain combines TRBV30 with TRBJ1-2; 8 bases map to TRBD1. Per the germline V gene, CDR1 is GTSNPN and CDR2 is SVGIG (reference sequence). With V trimmed by 1 base and J by 8 bases, 6 bases remained unmatched. This CDR3 has 13 amino acids. CDR3 loop: CAWSDGQGEGYTF. The CDR3 nucleotides are TGTGCCTGGAGTGATGGACAGGGTGAAGGCTACACCTTC.

The rearrangement links TRBV12-3 or TRBV12-4 to TRBJ1-5; 7 bases map to TRBD1. The CDR3 is 13 amino acids. V dropped 8 bases and J dropped 3; count of bases not matched to a gene: 4. The CDR3 reads CASSQGNNQPQHF. As DNA, the CDR3 is TGTGCCAGCTCACAGGGGAACAATCAGCCCCAGCATTTT.

The genes are TRBV5-1 and TRBJ2-1, with D uncertain. CDR3 length: 15 residues. With 0 bases removed from V and 0 bases from J, the gap between germline ends came to 7 bases. Germline V gene lookup returns CDR1 SGHRS and CDR2 YFSETQ. The CDR3 DNA reads as TGCGCCAGCAGCTTGGTTGGTAGCTCCTACAATGAGCAGTTCTTC. Translating it yields CASSLVGSSYNEQFF.

The genes are TRBV14 and TRBJ2-7, with D tentatively TRBD1 (5 bases). Germline V lookup: CDR1 SGHDN, CDR2 FVKESK. Trimming stripped 2 bases from V and 1 base from J, with 12 bases between. The CDR3 is made up of 15 amino acids. CDR3 coding DNA: TGTGCCAGCAGCCAAACCGGACAAGCTTCCTACGAGCAGTACTTC. Protein sequence: CASSQTGQASYEQYF. Full variable domain (missing parts from reference TRBV14 and TRBJ2-7): EAGVTQFPSHSVIEKGQTVTLRCDPISGHDNLYWYRRVMGKEIKFLLHFVKESKQDESGMPNNRFLAERTGGTYSTLKVQPAELEDSGVYFCASSQTGQASYEQYFGPGTRLTVT.

This clone was detected once. This sequence joins TRBV5-1 and TRBJ2-1, with D tentatively TRBD1 (6 bases). CDR1 is SGHRS and CDR2 is YFSETQ in the germline V gene. Trimming pared 4 bases from V and 4 bases from J, leaving 15 bases between. CDR3 length: 15 residues. The CDR3 nucleotides are TGCGCCAGCAGCCAAACAGGGAGCCTATACAATGAGCAGTTCTTC. Protein: CASSQTGSLYNEQFF.

The rearrangement uses TRBV7-9 and TRBJ1-2, with 9 bases fitting TRBD1. V lost 5 bases and J lost 6; bases outside the gene matches: 7. The germline V gene encodes CDR1 SEHNR and CDR2 FQNEAQ (reference sequence). There are 14 residues in the CDR3. The CDR3 loop reads CASSPRQGGDGYTF. In DNA, the CDR3 is TGTGCCAGCAGCCCACGACAGGGGGGGGATGGCTACACCTTC.

The chain recombines TRBV3-1 (or the pseudogene TRBV3-2) with TRBJ2-2, with D possibly matching TRBD2 (5 bases). The V end was cut by 6 bases, the J end by 2 bases, with 13 bases between. Germline V gene lookup returns CDR1 LGHDT and CDR2 YNNKEL (reference sequence). CDR3 length equals 15 residues. Written as DNA, the CDR3 is TGTGCCAGCAGTACCGGGAACTTTAACACCGGGGAGCTGTTTTTT. Amino acids: CASSTGNFNTGELFF.

The J gene is TRBJ1-2, the V gene TRBV28, with TRBD1 matching 7 bases. After removal of 6 bases from V and 2 bases from J, the junction contained 3 bases not matched to a gene. Germline assignment: CDR1 MDHEN and CDR2 SYDVKM. This CDR3 comprises 13 residues. The CDR3 is CASRKQGNYGYTF. DNA of the CDR3: TGTGCCAGCAGGAAACAGGGGAACTATGGCTACACCTTC.